This T cell receptor beta chain was observed in a study of breast tumors, draining lymph nodes, adjacent tissues. The V and J ends lost 8 bases and 18 bases respectively, with 17 bases between them. The CDR3 runs to 11 residues. Per germline, CDR1 SNHLY and CDR2 FYNNEI. Breast cancer patients provided tissue from their axillary draining lymph nodes. Study-level points and caveats: The data were judged consistent with most tumor T cells coming from lymph node and expanding in tumor. Tumor T cell lymph node origin was a supported hypothesis, not proven. Luminal-like breast cancer showed significantly greater tumor-nontumor repertoire similarity than basal-like breast cancer did. Compared with lymph nodes, tumors were less diverse; compared with nontumor tissue, more.

One entry per CDR3 protein, called by TCRdb with MiXCR from the multiplex PCR reads. The sample yields approximately 180,000 distinct CDR3 sequences, 25% to 40% seen once. This clonotype was found many times. Its antigen is undetermined. This chain joins TRBV2 and TRBJ1-6; D may be TRBD1 (6 bases). The sequenced material came from axillary lymph node tissue. This TCR was sampled from a female donor with breast cancer. Some clones in this sample may be carry-over from other donors' samples. The CDR3: CASRDTGVSHF. In DNA, the CDR3 is TGTGCCAGCCGGGACACCGGAGTTTCCCACTTT.